This TCR beta chain was identified in a study of OX40 agonist ivuxolimab in advanced cancers. Looking at the study overall: Ivuxolimab is an agonistic anti-OX40 (CD134) antibody, and patients were treated with it. Among those enrolled, mean age was 60 years (range roughly 20 to 79) and 75% to 85% were male. Antecedent anti-PD-1, anti-PD-L1 or anti-CTLA-4 therapy was permissible, with approximately 44% having received some. Study-wide points: At 0.1 to 3.0 mg/kg, CD4+ and CD8+ blood T cells expanded clonally by week 6.

Assay: immunoSEQ multiplex PCR; the TCRdb copy retains only in-frame clones and omits some. The sample holds about 58,000 clones, approximately 91% seen once. In the case of this clone: Its antigen is undetermined.

CDR1 and CDR2 from the germline V gene are SNHLY and FYNNEI. The V end lost 8 bases, the J end lost 0 bases, and 16 bases lay between the germline ends. This CDR3 comprises 15 residues. The chain uses TRBV2 and TRBJ1-1; D gene ambiguous. This sequence was found in an adult with an advanced solid tumor such as melanoma, head and neck, liver or kidney cancer. The material was CD4+ or CD8+ T cells sorted from blood, obtained in a trial of the OX40 agonist ivuxolimab. The DNA of the CDR3 is TGTGCCAGCTCATGGAGAGGCAGCTTGAACACTGAAGCTTTCTTT. Translation gives CASSWRGSLNTEAFF. Full variable domain (rest looked up from reference TRBV2 and TRBJ1-1): EPEVTQTPSHQVTQMGQEVILRCVPISNHLYFYWYRQILGQKVEFLVSFYNNEISEKSEIFDDQFSVERPDGSNFTLKIRSTKLEDSAMYFCASSWRGSLNTEAFFGQGTRLTVV.